This T cell receptor (beta chain) emerged from a study of blood T cell repertoires in COVID-19. Across the whole study: Italy, Spain and the United States were the sources of the convalescent and acute COVID-19 samples.

The CDR3 is made up of 15 amino acids. In germline, CDR1 is MGHDK, CDR2 SYGVNS. V dropped 9 bases and J dropped 1; count of bases not matched to a gene: 8. The study assigned cohorts using participant-reported clinical history. Methods used by the authors: Reference gene primer amplification yielded estimated nucleated cell counts. Sequencing was performed with immunoSEQ multiplex PCR; in TCRdb, only in-frame clones are kept and a portion is missing. The DNA gave D and trimming, while V, J and clone size come from that table. The sample records about 300,000 clones, 65% to 90% being singletons. The sequencing input was PBMCs or T cells enriched from blood (not recorded which). The TCR originated in a man aged 30-40 years who had recovered from COVID-19. The chain employs TRBV25-1 and TRBJ1-1, with TRBD1 matching 10 bases. The CDR3 DNA reads as TGTGCCAGGGATCCGGGACAGGGGCAGAACACTGAAGCTTTCTTT. Amino acids: CARDPGQGQNTEAFF.